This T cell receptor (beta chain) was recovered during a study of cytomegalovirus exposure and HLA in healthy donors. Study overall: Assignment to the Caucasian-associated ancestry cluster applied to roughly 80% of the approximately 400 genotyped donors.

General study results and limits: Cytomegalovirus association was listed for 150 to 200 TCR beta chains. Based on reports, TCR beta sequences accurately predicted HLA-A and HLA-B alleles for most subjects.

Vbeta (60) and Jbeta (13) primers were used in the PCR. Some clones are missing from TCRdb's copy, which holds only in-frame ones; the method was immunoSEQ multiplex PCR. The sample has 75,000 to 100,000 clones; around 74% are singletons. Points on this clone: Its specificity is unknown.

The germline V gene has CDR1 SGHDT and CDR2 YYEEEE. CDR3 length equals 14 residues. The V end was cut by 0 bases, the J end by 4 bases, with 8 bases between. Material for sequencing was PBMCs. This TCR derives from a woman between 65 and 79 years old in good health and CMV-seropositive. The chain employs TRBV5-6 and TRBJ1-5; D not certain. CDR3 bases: TGTGCCAGCAGCTTGGGAGTCTCGAATCAGCCCCAGCATTTT. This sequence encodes CASSLGVSNQPQHF. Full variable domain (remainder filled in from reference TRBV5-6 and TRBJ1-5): DAGVTQSPTHLIKTRGQQVTLRCSPKSGHDTVSWYQQALGQGPQFIFQYYEEEERQRGNFPDRFSGHQFPNYSSELNVNALLLGDSALYLCASSLGVSNQPQHFGDGTRLSIL.